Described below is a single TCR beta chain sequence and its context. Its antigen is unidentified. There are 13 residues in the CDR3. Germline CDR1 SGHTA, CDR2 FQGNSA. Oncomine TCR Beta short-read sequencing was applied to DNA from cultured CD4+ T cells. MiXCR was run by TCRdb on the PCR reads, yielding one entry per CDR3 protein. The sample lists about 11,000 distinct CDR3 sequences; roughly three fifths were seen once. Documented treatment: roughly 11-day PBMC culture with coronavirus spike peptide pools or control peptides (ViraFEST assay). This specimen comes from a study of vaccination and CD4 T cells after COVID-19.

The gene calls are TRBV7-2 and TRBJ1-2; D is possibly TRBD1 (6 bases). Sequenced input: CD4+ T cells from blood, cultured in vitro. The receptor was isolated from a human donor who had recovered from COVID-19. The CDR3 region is CASEWGRISGYTF. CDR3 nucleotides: TGTGCTTCTGAGTGGGGGCGCATAAGTGGCTACACCTTC.